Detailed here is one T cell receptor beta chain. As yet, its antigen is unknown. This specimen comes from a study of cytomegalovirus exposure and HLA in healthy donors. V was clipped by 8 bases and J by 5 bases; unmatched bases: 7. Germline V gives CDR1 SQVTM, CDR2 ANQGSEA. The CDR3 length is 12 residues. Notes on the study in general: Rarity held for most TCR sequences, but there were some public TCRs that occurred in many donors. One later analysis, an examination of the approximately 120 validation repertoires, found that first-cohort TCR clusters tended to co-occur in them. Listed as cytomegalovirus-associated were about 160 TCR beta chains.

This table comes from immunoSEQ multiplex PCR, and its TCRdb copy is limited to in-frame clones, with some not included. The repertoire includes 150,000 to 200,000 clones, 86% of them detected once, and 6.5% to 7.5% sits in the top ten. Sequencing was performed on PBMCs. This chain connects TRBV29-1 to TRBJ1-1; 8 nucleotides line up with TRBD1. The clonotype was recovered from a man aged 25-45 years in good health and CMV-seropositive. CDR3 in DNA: TGCAGCTATGGACAGGGAAGGACTGAAGCTTTCTTT. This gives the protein CSYGQGRTEAFF.